The clone carrying this T cell receptor (beta chain) was counted between two and nine times. This entry belongs to a study of T-cell reconstitution after alpha-beta-depleted transplantation in children. The TCRbeta library was prepared with unique molecular identifiers. TCRdb reprocessed the PCR reads via MiXCR and lists one record per CDR3 protein. The sample comprises about 360,000 distinct CDR3 sequences, roughly 15% of which are singletons, and 4.3% rests with the top ten. Trimming took 0 bases from V and 7 from J, leaving 10 bases between them. In germline, CDR1 is MGHDK, CDR2 SYGVNS. The CDR3 loop spans 14 amino acids.

The sequencing used PBMCs, collected from the stem cell graft. The TCR was taken from a human donor who donated a stem cell graft to a child with Fanconi anemia. The chain joins TRBV25-1 to TRBJ2-1; TRBD2 is a possible D gene (6 bases). The CDR3 loop is CASSEYVGGNEQFF. DNA for the CDR3: TGTGCCAGCAGTGAATATGTGGGGGGAAATGAGCAGTTCTTC. Full variable domain (missing parts from reference TRBV25-1 and TRBJ2-1): EADIYQTPRYLVIGTGKKITLECSQTMGHDKMYWYQQDPGMELHLIHYSYGVNSTEKGDLSSESTVSRIRTEHFPLTLESARPSHTSQYLCASSEYVGGNEQFFGPGTRLTVL.